This paragraph covers one T cell receptor (beta chain) sequence. Antigen specificity is unknown. Produced via immunoSEQ multiplex PCR; TCRdb's table is partial and in-frame only. This sample has 23,000 or so clones; around 82% occur once, and the top ten carry 1.4%. This sample was included in a study of OX40 agonist ivuxolimab in advanced cancers. Overall study context: Participants averaged roughly 60 years of age (range roughly 23 to 90) and were around 85% male. Overall study findings and caveats: Fewer expanded clones were found on average in CD4+ than in CD8+ T cells. Doses of 0.1 to 3.0 mg/kg were accompanied by clonal expansion of CD4+ and CD8+ blood T cells by week 6.

CDR1 and CDR2 (germline): MNHEY, SMNVEV (reference sequence). V lost 3 bases to trimming and J lost 1 base, with 21 bases between them. The CDR3 is 18 amino acids. Here the sequenced sample was CD4+ or CD8+ T cells sorted from blood, taken in a trial of the OX40 agonist ivuxolimab. The V and J genes are TRBV27 and TRBJ1-1, with D possibly TRBD1 on 6 matching bases. The TCR sequence derives from an adult with an advanced solid tumor such as melanoma, head and neck, liver or kidney cancer. The CDR3 DNA sequence: TGTGCCAGCAGTTTCGTCCCGGGACACTGGGGTTCGAACACTGAAGCTTTCTTT. Amino acid sequence: CASSFVPGHWGSNTEAFF.